This T cell receptor (beta chain) appears in the sequencing data of a study of T cell changes during pregnancy in multiple sclerosis. Profiling relied on immunoSEQ multiplex PCR, and the TCRdb table lists in-frame clones only, not all of them. The sample lists about 59,000 clones, over 90% occurring once. Per germline, CDR1 WSHSY and CDR2 SAAADI. The trim removed 4 bases at V and 10 bases at J, leaving 1 base unmatched. The CDR3 is made up of 11 amino acids. The V and J genes are TRBV10-2 and TRBJ2-3, with TRBD1 matching 8 bases. The sequences come from CD8+ T cells from peripheral blood mononuclear cells, collected in the third trimester of pregnancy. The sequence was collected from a female donor with multiple sclerosis, enrolled in a pregnancy study. The CDR3 DNA reads TGCGCCAGCAGTGGGACAGGGCCGCAGTATTTT. Amino acids: CASSGTGPQYF.